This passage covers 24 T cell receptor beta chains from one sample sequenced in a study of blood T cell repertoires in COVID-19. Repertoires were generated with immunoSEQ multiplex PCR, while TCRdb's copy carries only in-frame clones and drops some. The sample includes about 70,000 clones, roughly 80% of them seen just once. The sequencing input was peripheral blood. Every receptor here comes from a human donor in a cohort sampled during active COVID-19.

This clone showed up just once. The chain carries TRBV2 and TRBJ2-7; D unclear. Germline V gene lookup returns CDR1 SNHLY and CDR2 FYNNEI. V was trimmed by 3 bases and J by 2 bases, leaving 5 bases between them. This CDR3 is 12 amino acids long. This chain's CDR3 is CASSDQTYEQYF. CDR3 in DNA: TGTGCCAGCAGTGACCAGACCTACGAGCAGTACTTC.

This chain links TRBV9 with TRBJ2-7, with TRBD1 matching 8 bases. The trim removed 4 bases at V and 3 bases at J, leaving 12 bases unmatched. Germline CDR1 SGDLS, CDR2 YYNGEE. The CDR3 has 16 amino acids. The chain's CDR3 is CASSLRTGRPIYEQYF. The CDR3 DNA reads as TGTGCCAGCAGCCTAAGGACAGGGCGACCAATCTACGAGCAGTACTTC.

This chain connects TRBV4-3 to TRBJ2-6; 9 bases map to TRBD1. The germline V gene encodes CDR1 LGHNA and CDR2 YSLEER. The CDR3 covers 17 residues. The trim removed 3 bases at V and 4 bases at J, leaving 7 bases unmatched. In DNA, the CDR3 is TGCGCCAGCAGCCACCCCGGGACAGGGCGGGGGGCCAACGTCCTGACTTTC. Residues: CASSHPGTGRGANVLTF.

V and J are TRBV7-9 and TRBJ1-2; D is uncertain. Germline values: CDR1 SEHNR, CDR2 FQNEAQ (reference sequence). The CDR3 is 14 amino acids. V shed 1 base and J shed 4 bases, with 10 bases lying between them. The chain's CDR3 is CASSLDSVAYGYTF. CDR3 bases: TGTGCCAGCAGCTTAGATTCGGTAGCCTATGGCTACACCTTC.

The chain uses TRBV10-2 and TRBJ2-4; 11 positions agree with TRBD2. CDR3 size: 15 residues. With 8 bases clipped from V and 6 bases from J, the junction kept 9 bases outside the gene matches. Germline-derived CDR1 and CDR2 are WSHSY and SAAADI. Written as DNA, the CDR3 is TGCGCCAGCGGTCTAACTAGCGGGGGAACAAACATTCAGTACTTC. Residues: CASGLTSGGTNIQYF.

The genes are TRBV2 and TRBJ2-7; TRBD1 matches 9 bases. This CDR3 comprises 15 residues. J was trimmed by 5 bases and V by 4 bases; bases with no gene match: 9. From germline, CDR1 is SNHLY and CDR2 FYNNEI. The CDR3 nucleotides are TGTGCCAGCAGTGCCACTGGACAGGGGTTTCACGAGCAGTACTTC. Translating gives CASSATGQGFHEQYF.

CDR3: CASSKDTFSYEQYF. The CDR3 DNA is TGTGCCAGCAGCAAGGACACCTTCTCCTACGAGCAGTACTTC. The rearrangement links TRBV5-4 to TRBJ2-7, with D possibly being TRBD1 (5 bases). CDR1 is SGHNT, CDR2 YYREEE, per germline (reference sequence). The length of the CDR3 is 14 residues. The V end lost 4 bases, the J end lost 0 bases, and 11 bases lay between the germline ends.

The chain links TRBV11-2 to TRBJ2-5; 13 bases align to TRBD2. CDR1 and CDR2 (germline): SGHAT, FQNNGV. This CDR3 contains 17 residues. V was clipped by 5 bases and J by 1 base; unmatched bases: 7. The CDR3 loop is CASSRTSGGASQETQYF. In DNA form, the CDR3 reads TGTGCCAGCAGCCGAACTAGCGGGGGGGCCTCCCAAGAGACCCAGTACTTC.

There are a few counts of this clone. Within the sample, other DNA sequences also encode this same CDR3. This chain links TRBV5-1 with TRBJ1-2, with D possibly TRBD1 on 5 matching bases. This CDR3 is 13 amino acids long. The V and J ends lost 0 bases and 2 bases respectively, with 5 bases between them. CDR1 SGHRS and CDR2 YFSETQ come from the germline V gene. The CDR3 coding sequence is TGCGCCAGCAGCTTGGGACAGAACTATGGCTACACCTTC. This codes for CASSLGQNYGYTF. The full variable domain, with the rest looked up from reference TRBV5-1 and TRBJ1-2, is KAGVTQTPRYLIKTRGQQVTLSCSPISGHRSVSWYQQTPGQGLQFLFEYFSETQRNKGNFPGRFSGRQFSNSRSEMNVSTLELGDSALYLCASSLGQNYGYTFGSGTRLTVV.

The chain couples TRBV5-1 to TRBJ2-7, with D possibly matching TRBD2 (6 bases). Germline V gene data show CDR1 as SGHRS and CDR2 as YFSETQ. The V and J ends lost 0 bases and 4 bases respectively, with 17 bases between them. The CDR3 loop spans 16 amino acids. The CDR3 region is CASSLEGGGWGYEQYF. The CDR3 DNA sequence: TGCGCCAGCAGCTTGGAGGGAGGAGGCTGGGGGTACGAGCAGTACTTC. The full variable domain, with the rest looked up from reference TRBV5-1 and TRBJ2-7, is KAGVTQTPRYLIKTRGQQVTLSCSPISGHRSVSWYQQTPGQGLQFLFEYFSETQRNKGNFPGRFSGRQFSNSRSEMNVSTLELGDSALYLCASSLEGGGWGYEQYFGPGTRLTVT.

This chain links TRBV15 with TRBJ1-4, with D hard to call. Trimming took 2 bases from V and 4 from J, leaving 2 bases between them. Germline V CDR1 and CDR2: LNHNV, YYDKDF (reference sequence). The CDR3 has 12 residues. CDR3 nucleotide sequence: TGTGCCACCAGCAGACTTAATGAAAAACTGTTTTTT. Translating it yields CATSRLNEKLFF. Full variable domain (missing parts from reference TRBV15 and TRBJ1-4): DAMVIQNPRYQVTQFGKPVTLSCSQTLNHNVMYWYQQKSSQAPKLLFHYYDKDFNNEADTPDNFQSRRPNTSFCFLDIRSPGLGDTAMYLCATSRLNEKLFFGSGTQLSVL.

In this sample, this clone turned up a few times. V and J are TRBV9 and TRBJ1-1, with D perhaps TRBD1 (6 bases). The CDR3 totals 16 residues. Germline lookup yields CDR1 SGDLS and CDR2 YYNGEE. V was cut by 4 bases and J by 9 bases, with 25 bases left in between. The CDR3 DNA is TGTGCCAGCAGCCCCCGCAGGGGTGAAAGGAGGTTGAAAGCTTTCTTT. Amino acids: CASSPRRGERRLKAFF.

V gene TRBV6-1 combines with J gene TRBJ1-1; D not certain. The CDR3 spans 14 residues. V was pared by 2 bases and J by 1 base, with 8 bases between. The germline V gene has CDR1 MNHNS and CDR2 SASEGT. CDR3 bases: TGTGCCAGCAGTGAAACCATCGGGAACACTGAAGCTTTCTTT. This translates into CASSETIGNTEAFF.

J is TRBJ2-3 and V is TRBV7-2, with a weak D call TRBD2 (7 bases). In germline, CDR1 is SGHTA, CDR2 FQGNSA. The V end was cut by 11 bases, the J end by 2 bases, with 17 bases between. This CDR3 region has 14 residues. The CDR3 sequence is CARRAGATTDTQYF. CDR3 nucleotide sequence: TGTGCCCGCCGGGCGGGGGCGACCACAGATACGCAGTATTTT.

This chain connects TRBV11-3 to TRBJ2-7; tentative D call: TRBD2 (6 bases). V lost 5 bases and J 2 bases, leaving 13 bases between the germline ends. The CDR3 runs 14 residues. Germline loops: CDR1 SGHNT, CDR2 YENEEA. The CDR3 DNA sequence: TGTGCCAGCAGCGTGCGGGACGGAACCTACGAGCAGTACTTC. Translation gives CASSVRDGTYEQYF. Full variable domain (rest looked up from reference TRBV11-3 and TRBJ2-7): EAGVVQSPRYKIIEKKQPVAFWCNPISGHNTLYWYLQNLGQGPELLIRYENEEAVDDSQLPKDRFSAERLKGVDSTLKIQPAELGDSAVYLCASSVRDGTYEQYFGPGTRLTVT.

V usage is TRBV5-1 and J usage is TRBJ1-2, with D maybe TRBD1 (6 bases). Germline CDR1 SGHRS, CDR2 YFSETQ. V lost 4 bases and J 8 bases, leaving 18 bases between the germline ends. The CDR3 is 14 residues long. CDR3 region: CASSTGTTLRGYTF. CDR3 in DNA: TGCGCCAGCAGCACCGGGACAACCCTTAGGGGCTACACCTTC. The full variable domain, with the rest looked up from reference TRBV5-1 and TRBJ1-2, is KAGVTQTPRYLIKTRGQQVTLSCSPISGHRSVSWYQQTPGQGLQFLFEYFSETQRNKGNFPGRFSGRQFSNSRSEMNVSTLELGDSALYLCASSTGTTLRGYTFGSGTRLTVV.

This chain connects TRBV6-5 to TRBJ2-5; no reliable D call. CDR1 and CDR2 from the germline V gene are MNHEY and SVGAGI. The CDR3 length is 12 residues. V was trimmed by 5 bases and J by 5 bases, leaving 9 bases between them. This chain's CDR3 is CASSSTAETQYF. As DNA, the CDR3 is TGTGCCAGCAGTAGTACAGCTGAGACCCAGTACTTC.

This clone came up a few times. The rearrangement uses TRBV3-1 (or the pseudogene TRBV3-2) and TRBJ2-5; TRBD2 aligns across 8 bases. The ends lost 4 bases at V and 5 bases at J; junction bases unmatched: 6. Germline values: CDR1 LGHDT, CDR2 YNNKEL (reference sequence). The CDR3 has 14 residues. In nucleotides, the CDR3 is TGTGCCAGCAGCCTAGGACTAGCCTGGGAGACCCAGTACTTC. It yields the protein CASSLGLAWETQYF.

CDR3: CASSTAKTGADTSTDTQYF. The CDR3 nucleotides are TGTGCCAGCAGCACAGCCAAAACAGGAGCCGATACTAGCACAGATACGCAGTATTTT. The chain carries TRBV21-1 and TRBJ2-3; TRBD1, the table's D call, was not compared with the DNA. TRBV21-1 is recorded as a pseudogene. The CDR3 loop spans 19 amino acids.

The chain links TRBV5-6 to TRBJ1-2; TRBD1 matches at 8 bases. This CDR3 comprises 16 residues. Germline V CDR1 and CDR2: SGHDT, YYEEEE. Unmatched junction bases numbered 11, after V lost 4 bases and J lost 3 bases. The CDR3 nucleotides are TGTGCCAGCAGCCGCAATTCGGACAGGGCCCACTATGGCTACACCTTC. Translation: CASSRNSDRAHYGYTF.

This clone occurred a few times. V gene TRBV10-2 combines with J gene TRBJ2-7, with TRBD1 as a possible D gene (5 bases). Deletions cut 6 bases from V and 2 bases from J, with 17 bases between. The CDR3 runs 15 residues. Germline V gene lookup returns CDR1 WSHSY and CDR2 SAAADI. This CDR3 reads CASSPRTPGAYEQYF. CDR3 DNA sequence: TGCGCCAGCAGCCCCCGGACACCTGGGGCCTACGAGCAGTACTTC.

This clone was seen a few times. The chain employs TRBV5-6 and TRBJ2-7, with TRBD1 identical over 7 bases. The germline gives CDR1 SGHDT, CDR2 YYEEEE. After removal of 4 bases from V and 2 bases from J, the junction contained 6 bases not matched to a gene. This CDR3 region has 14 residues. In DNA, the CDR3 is TGTGCCAGCAGCCCGACAGGGCGACCCTACGAGCAGTACTTC. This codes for CASSPTGRPYEQYF.

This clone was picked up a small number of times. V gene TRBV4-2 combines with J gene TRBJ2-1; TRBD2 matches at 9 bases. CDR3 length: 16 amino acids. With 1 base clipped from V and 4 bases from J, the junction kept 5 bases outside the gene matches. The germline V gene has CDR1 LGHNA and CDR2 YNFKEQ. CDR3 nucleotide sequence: TGTGCCAGCAGCCAAGGGCAGCGGGGGGCGTACAATGAGCAGTTCTTC. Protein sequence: CASSQGQRGAYNEQFF.

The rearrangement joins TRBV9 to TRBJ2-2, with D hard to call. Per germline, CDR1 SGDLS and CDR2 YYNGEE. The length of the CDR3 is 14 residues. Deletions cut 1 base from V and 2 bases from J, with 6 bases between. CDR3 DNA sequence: TGTGCCAGCAGCGTACGACTCAACACCGGGGAGCTGTTTTTT. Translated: CASSVRLNTGELFF.